This TCR beta chain was documented in a study of CD8+ T cells in alopecia areata. Turning to the study itself: The share of scalp area affected provided the severity score for treated patients.

Extraction and reverse transcription of RNA yielded cDNA as the sequencing template. Sequencing used immunoSEQ multiplex PCR; TCRdb keeps in-frame clones, though not all of them. The table lists more than 200,000 clones, 40% to 45% of them singletons. Indicated treatment: oral pan-JAK inhibitor, 5-10 mg twice daily. V was cut by 6 bases and J by 4 bases, with 10 bases left in between. Germline assignment: CDR1 DFQATT and CDR2 SNEGSKA (reference sequence). This CDR3 spans 11 amino acids. This TCR was sampled from a human donor with alopecia areata. V usage is TRBV20-1 and J usage is TRBJ2-7, with D possibly being TRBD2 (5 bases). Specimen: CD4+ T cells sorted from blood, collected at approximately week 36, from a patient treated with tofacitinib. CDR3 nucleotides: TGCAGTGCCAAATCGGGGTACGAGCAGTACTTC. It encodes CSAKSGYEQYF.